The 25 T cell receptor beta chains below come from one sample, sequenced in a study of cytomegalovirus exposure and HLA in healthy donors. This table comes from immunoSEQ multiplex PCR, and its TCRdb copy is limited to in-frame clones, with some not included. The data show 150,000 to 200,000 clones, around four fifths seen once. Sequencing was performed on PBMCs. The receptor source for this set is a man aged 25 to 40 in good health and CMV-seropositive.

This chain uses TRBV19 with TRBJ1-2, with a tentative D call TRBD1 (5 bases). CDR1 is LNHDA and CDR2 is SQIVND in the germline V gene (reference sequence). The CDR3 sequence is 15 residues long. V lost 6 bases and J 4 bases, leaving 18 bases between the germline ends. CDR3 nucleotides: TGTGCCAGTAGGCCCACCTTGACCGGGGGCTATGGCTACACCTTC. Translation: CASRPTLTGGYGYTF. Using reference TRBV19 and TRBJ1-2 for the parts outside the CDR3, the full variable domain is DGGITQSPKYLFRKEGQNVTLSCEQNLNHDAMYWYRQDPGQGLRLIYYSQIVNDFQKGDIAEGYSVSREKKESFPLTVTSAQKNPTAFYLCASRPTLTGGYGYTFGSGTRLTVV.

This chain uses TRBV5-1 with TRBJ1-1; D is possibly TRBD1 (5 bases). V lost 2 bases and J 1 base, leaving 9 bases between the germline ends. Germline CDR1 SGHRS, CDR2 YFSETQ. The CDR3 runs 14 residues. The CDR3 here is CASSFQTENTEAFF. The DNA of the CDR3 is TGCGCCAGCAGCTTCCAGACAGAGAACACTGAAGCTTTCTTT. The full variable domain, completed using reference TRBV5-1 and TRBJ1-1, is KAGVTQTPRYLIKTRGQQVTLSCSPISGHRSVSWYQQTPGQGLQFLFEYFSETQRNKGNFPGRFSGRQFSNSRSEMNVSTLELGDSALYLCASSFQTENTEAFFGQGTRLTVV.

The chain joins TRBV5-1 to TRBJ2-3; 7 nucleotides match TRBD1. The CDR3 length is 13 residues. Trimming took 5 bases from V and 6 from J; bases not matched to a gene: 6. Germline values: CDR1 SGHRS, CDR2 YFSETQ. The CDR3 is CASRTGSMDTQYF. DNA for the CDR3: TGCGCCAGCAGGACAGGGTCAATGGATACGCAGTATTTT.

The V call is TRBV15, the J call TRBJ2-6; D gene uncertain. Germline loops: CDR1 LNHNV, CDR2 YYDKDF (reference sequence). This CDR3 comprises 16 residues. The V end was cut by 0 bases, the J end by 1 base, with 7 bases between. This chain's CDR3 is CATSRDRRSGANVLTF. DNA for the CDR3: TGTGCCACCAGCAGAGATCGGAGATCTGGGGCCAACGTCCTGACTTTC.

The chain carries TRBV12-5 and TRBJ1-2; D possibly corresponds to TRBD1 (6 bases). V was trimmed by 2 bases and J by 3 bases, leaving 13 bases between them. The CDR3 extends over 15 amino acids. Germline assignment: CDR1 LGHNT and CDR2 FRNRAP. In DNA form, the CDR3 reads TGTGCTAGTGGTTTGATTGGGGGCTTCGACTATGGCTACACCTTC. Its protein product is CASGLIGGFDYGYTF.

The chain links TRBV7-6 to TRBJ2-1, with TRBD2 identical over 16 bases. J was trimmed by 8 bases and V by 6 bases; bases with no gene match: 7. The CDR3 consists of 16 residues. The germline gives CDR1 SGHVS, CDR2 FNYEAQ. CDR3 in DNA: TGTGCCAGCAGTTTGGGGACTAGCGGGGGGGTAGATGAGCAGTTCTTC. Its protein product is CASSLGTSGGVDEQFF.

The genes are TRBV5-1 and TRBJ2-3; tentatively, D is TRBD2 (5 bases). The V gene lost 4 bases and the J gene lost 5 bases, with 11 bases spanning the gap. The CDR3 extends over 13 amino acids. Germline V gives CDR1 SGHRS, CDR2 YFSETQ. The CDR3 bases are TGCGCCAGCAGCGGGATCGAGGGAGATACGCAGTATTTT. Protein sequence: CASSGIEGDTQYF.

The rearrangement links TRBV11-2 to TRBJ1-1; 8 bases map to TRBD1. Germline-derived CDR1 and CDR2 are SGHAT and FQNNGV. V was clipped by 4 bases and J by 1 base; unmatched bases: 8. There are 16 residues in the CDR3. CDR3 DNA: TGTGCCAGCAGCTCGCTCGGACAGGGCTGGAACACTGAAGCTTTCTTT. It codes for CASSSLGQGWNTEAFF.

The J gene is TRBJ2-1, the V gene TRBV4-1; the match to TRBD1 covers 9 bases. Germline CDR1 and CDR2: MGHRA and YSYEKL. The CDR3 runs to 15 residues. V was pared by 1 base and J by 9 bases, with 7 bases of the junction left unmatched. The CDR3 spells CASSQVGTGHGEQFF. DNA for the CDR3: TGCGCCAGCAGCCAAGTGGGGACAGGGCACGGTGAGCAGTTCTTC.

The chain has TRBV4-1 and TRBJ1-1, with D possibly being TRBD1 (6 bases). Per germline, CDR1 MGHRA and CDR2 YSYEKL. The CDR3 loop spans 14 amino acids. Trimming removed 3 bases at V and 3 bases at J, with 11 bases between. The CDR3 coding sequence is TGCGCCAGCAGCCAGGCCCCAGGGGACACTGAAGCTTTCTTT. This encodes CASSQAPGDTEAFF.

V and J are TRBV14 and TRBJ2-3; 7 bases match TRBD1. The germline V gene has CDR1 SGHDN and CDR2 FVKESK. Trimming removed 4 bases from V and 8 bases from J; junction bases left unmatched: 15. The CDR3 spans 16 residues. The CDR3 spells CASSPRQGPPVGTQYF. For the CDR3, the DNA is TGTGCCAGCAGCCCGCGACAGGGCCCCCCCGTAGGTACGCAGTATTTT.

This chain joins TRBV4-3 and TRBJ2-1; D ambiguous. The ends were cut back, 3 bases at V and 5 bases at J, with 14 bases in the middle. Germline-derived CDR1 and CDR2 are LGHNA and YSLEER. The CDR3 contains 15 residues. The CDR3 reads CASSHGWPADNEQFF. The CDR3 DNA sequence: TGCGCCAGCAGCCATGGGTGGCCGGCGGACAATGAGCAGTTCTTC.

V gene TRBV19 combines with J gene TRBJ1-2, with D unresolved. V lost 2 bases to trimming and J lost 7 bases, with 11 bases between them. Germline assignment: CDR1 LNHDA and CDR2 SQIVND (reference sequence). CDR3 length: 13 residues. The CDR3 DNA reads TGTGCCAGTAGTATACTTGGAGAGCGTGGCTACACCTTC. It translates to CASSILGERGYTF. Full variable domain (remainder filled in from reference TRBV19 and TRBJ1-2): DGGITQSPKYLFRKEGQNVTLSCEQNLNHDAMYWYRQDPGQGLRLIYYSQIVNDFQKGDIAEGYSVSREKKESFPLTVTSAQKNPTAFYLCASSILGERGYTFGSGTRLTVV.

V usage is TRBV9 and J usage is TRBJ2-7, with 11 bases matching TRBD2. The CDR3 is 16 amino acids. Germline values: CDR1 SGDLS, CDR2 YYNGEE. The ends lost 4 bases at V and 3 bases at J; junction bases unmatched: 9. The CDR3 loop reads CASSFRTSGRIYEQYF. Here the CDR3 DNA reads TGTGCCAGCAGCTTCCGGACTAGCGGGCGAATCTACGAGCAGTACTTC. The variable domain in full, with the rest retrieved from reference TRBV9 and TRBJ2-7, is DSGVTQTPKHLITATGQRVTLRCSPRSGDLSVYWYQQSLDQGLQFLIQYYNGEERAKGNILERFSAQQFPDLHSELNLSSLELGDSALYFCASSFRTSGRIYEQYFGPGTRLTVT.

The chain links TRBV28 to TRBJ1-4; D is undetermined. This CDR3 has 15 amino acids. Trimming shortened V by 7 bases and J by 5 bases, and 17 bases separated the two germline ends. CDR1 MDHEN and CDR2 SYDVKM come from the germline V gene. CDR3 coding DNA: TGTGCCAGCACTCCAGTTGGCATACGCAATGAAAAACTGTTTTTT. Its protein product is CASTPVGIRNEKLFF.

The rearrangement uses TRBV6-5 and TRBJ2-5; 11 nucleotides agree with TRBD2. V lost 5 bases and J lost 4; bases outside the gene matches: 6. Germline V gene sequence: CDR1 MNHEY, CDR2 SVGAGI. This CDR3 contains 15 residues. CDR3 nucleotide sequence: TGTGCCAGCAGTCTTGAGGGACTAGCGGCAGAGACCCAGTACTTC. Residues: CASSLEGLAAETQYF.

The V call is TRBV19, the J call TRBJ1-4; possibly TRBD1 for D (5 bases). This CDR3 is 17 amino acids long. CDR1 LNHDA and CDR2 SQIVND come from the germline V gene (reference sequence). With 5 bases removed from V and 3 bases from J, the gap between germline ends came to 19 bases. CDR3 sequence reads: CASSPVGEGQANEKLFF. The CDR3 DNA follows: TGTGCCAGTAGTCCCGTGGGGGAGGGCCAGGCTAATGAAAAACTGTTTTTT.

This clone was recorded once. This chain connects TRBV5-1 to TRBJ2-7, with 10 positions matching TRBD1. From germline, CDR1 is SGHRS and CDR2 YFSETQ. V lost 0 bases and J lost 5; bases outside the gene matches: 2. The CDR3 sequence is 14 residues long. CDR3 bases: TGCGCCAGCAGCTTGGTGGGACAGGGGAACGAGCAGTACTTC. It codes for CASSLVGQGNEQYF.

J is TRBJ1-1 and V is TRBV11-3; possibly TRBD1 for D (6 bases). Trimming removed 1 base at V and 2 bases at J, with 20 bases between. The CDR3 is 18 residues long. Germline CDR1 reads SGHNT; CDR2 reads YENEEA. The CDR3 DNA follows: TGTGCCAGCAGCTTAGGGGAAGTGGTAAGCAGGGGTAACACTGAAGCTTTCTTT. It yields the protein CASSLGEVVSRGNTEAFF.

This clone was counted a few times. The rearrangement uses TRBV11-3 and TRBJ1-6; D is unresolved. Germline V CDR1 and CDR2: SGHNT, YENEEA. The CDR3 covers 13 residues. V lost 1 base and J 9 bases, leaving 7 bases between the germline ends. CDR3 nucleotides: TGTGCCAGCAGCTTAGTTCCGGGTTCACCCCTCCACTTT. Its translation: CASSLVPGSPLHF. Full variable domain (remainder filled in from reference TRBV11-3 and TRBJ1-6): EAGVVQSPRYKIIEKKQPVAFWCNPISGHNTLYWYLQNLGQGPELLIRYENEEAVDDSQLPKDRFSAERLKGVDSTLKIQPAELGDSAVYLCASSLVPGSPLHFGNGTRLTVT.

This chain joins TRBV4-3 and TRBJ2-2; D perhaps matches TRBD1 (6 bases). The CDR3 contains 15 residues. V shed 1 base and J shed 8 bases, with 14 bases lying between them. In germline, CDR1 is LGHNA, CDR2 YSLEER. The chain's CDR3 is CASSQAWTAWGELFF. CDR3 DNA sequence: TGCGCCAGCAGCCAAGCATGGACAGCCTGGGGGGAGCTGTTTTTT.

This clone was picked up one time. The CDR3 here is CASSQDLENYAVETQYF. The CDR3 DNA sequence: TGCGCCAGCAGCCAAGATCTTGAAAACTATGCGGTGGAGACCCAGTACTTC. The chain uses TRBV4-3 and TRBJ2-5; no reliable D call. V lost 0 bases and J 5 bases, leaving 19 bases between the germline ends. The germline V gene has CDR1 LGHNA and CDR2 YSLEER. The CDR3 covers 17 residues.

J is TRBJ1-4 and V is TRBV6-1, with TRBD1 identical over 9 bases. The CDR3 runs to 13 residues. Germline V CDR1 and CDR2: MNHNS, SASEGT. V lost 8 bases to trimming and J lost 6 bases; unmatched junction nucleotides: 4. CDR3 nucleotides: TGTGCCAGCCGACAGGGGGTATATGAAAAACTGTTTTTT. Translated, it gives CASRQGVYEKLFF.

The chain combines TRBV6-1 with TRBJ2-1, with D possibly being TRBD1 (6 bases). The CDR3 is 15 residues long. With 6 bases removed from V and 2 bases from J, the gap between germline ends came to 14 bases. Germline CDR1 reads MNHNS; CDR2 reads SASEGT. The CDR3 is CASRPGHSAYNEQFF. The CDR3, as DNA: TGTGCCAGCAGACCGGGACACTCAGCCTACAATGAGCAGTTCTTC.

The chain combines TRBV7-9 with TRBJ2-2, with D possibly matching TRBD2 (6 bases). The CDR3 is made up of 16 amino acids. Germline CDR1 SEHNR, CDR2 FQNEAQ (reference sequence). The ends were cut back, 8 bases at V and 4 bases at J, with 20 bases in the middle. This chain's CDR3 is CASSGGRREGTGELFF. Written as DNA, the CDR3 is TGTGCCAGCTCCGGAGGGCGCCGCGAGGGCACCGGGGAGCTGTTTTTT.